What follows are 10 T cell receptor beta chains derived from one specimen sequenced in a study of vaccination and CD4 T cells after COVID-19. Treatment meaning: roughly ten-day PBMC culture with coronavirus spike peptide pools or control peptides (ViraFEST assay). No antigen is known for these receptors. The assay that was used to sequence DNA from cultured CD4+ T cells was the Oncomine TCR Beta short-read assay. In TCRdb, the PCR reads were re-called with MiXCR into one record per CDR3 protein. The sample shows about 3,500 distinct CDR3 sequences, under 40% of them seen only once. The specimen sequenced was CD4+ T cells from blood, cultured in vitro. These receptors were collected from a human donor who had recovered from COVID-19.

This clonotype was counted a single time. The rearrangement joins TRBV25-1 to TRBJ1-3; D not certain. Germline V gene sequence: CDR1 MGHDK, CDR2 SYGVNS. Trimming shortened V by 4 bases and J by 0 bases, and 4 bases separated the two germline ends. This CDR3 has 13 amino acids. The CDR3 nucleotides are TGTGCCAGCAGTGGGAACTCTGGAAACACCATATATTTT. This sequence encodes CASSGNSGNTIYF.

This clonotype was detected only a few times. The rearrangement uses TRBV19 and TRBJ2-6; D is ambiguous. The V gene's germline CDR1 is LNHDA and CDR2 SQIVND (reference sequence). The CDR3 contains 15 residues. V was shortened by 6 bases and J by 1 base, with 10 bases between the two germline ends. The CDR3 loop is CASSYFKSGANVLTF. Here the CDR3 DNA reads TGTGCCAGTAGCTATTTCAAATCTGGGGCCAACGTCCTGACTTTC.

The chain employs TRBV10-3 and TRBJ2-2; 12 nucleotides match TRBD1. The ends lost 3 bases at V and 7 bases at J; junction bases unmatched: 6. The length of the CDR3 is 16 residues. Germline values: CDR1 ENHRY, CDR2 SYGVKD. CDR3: CAISEGTGGSGGELFF. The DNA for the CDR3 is TGTGCCATCAGTGAAGGGACAGGGGGCTCGGGCGGGGAGCTGTTTTTT.

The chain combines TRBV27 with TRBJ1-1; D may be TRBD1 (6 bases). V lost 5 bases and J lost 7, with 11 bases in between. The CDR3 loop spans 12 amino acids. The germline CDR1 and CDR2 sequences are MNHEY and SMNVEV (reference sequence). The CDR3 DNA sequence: TGTGCCAGCAGTAAACAGGGTAATGAAGCTTTCTTT. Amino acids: CASSKQGNEAFF.

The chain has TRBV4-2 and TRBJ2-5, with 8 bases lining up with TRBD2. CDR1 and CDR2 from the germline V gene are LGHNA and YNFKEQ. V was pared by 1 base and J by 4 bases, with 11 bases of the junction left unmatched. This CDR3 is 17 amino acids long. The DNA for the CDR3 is TGTGCCAGCAGCCAAGGTTCAGGCGGGGGGAAGGGAGAGACCCAGTACTTC. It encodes CASSQGSGGGKGETQYF.

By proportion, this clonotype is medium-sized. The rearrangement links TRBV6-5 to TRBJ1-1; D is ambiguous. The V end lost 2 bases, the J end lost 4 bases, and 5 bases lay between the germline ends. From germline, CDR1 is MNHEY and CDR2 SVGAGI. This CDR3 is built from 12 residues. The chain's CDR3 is CASSYGSTEAFF. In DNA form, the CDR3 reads TGTGCCAGCAGTTACGGGAGCACTGAAGCTTTCTTT.

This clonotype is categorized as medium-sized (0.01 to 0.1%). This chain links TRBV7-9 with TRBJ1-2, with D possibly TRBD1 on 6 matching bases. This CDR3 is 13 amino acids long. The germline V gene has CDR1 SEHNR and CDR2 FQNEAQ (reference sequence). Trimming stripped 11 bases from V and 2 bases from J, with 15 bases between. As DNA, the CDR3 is TGTGCCGGTACAGGGACAACAAACTATGGCTACACCTTC. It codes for CAGTGTTNYGYTF. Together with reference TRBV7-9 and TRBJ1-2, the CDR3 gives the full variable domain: DTGVSQNPRHKITKRGQNVTFRCDPISEHNRLYWYRQTLGQGPEFLTYFQNEAQLEKSRLLSDRFSAERPKGSFSTLEIQRTEQGDSAMYLCAGTGTTNYGYTFGSGTRLTVV.

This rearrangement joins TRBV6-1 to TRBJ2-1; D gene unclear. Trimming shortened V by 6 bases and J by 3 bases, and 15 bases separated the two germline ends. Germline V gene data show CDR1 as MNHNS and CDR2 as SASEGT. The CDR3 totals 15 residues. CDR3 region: CASRRTTYYYNEQFF. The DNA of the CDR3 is TGTGCCAGCAGACGGACCACCTACTACTACAATGAGCAGTTCTTC.

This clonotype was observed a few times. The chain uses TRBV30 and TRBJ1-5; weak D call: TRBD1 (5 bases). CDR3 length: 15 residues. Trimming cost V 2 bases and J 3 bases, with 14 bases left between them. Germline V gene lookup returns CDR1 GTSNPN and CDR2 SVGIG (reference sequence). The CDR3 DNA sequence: TGTGCCTGGAGTCTCCCCGGGGGGACCAATCAGCCCCAGCATTTT. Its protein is CAWSLPGGTNQPQHF.

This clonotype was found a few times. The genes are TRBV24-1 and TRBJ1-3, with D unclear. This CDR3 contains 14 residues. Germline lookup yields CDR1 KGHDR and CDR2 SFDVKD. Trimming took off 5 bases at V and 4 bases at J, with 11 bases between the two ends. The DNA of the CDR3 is TGTGCCACCAGTGGAGGCTTGAAGGGAAACACCATATATTTT. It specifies CATSGGLKGNTIYF.